The T cell receptor beta chain under discussion was sequenced for a study of T cell changes during pregnancy in multiple sclerosis. This table comes from immunoSEQ multiplex PCR, and its TCRdb copy is limited to in-frame clones, with some not included. The table has tens of thousands of clones, over 70% seen once. With V trimmed by 4 bases and J by 4 bases, 9 bases remained unmatched. The CDR3 runs to 16 residues. Germline V gene sequence: CDR1 LNHDA, CDR2 SQIVND (reference sequence). The specimen comprised peripheral blood, sampled in the first trimester of pregnancy. This rearrangement joins TRBV19 to TRBJ2-3; 9 bases align to TRBD1. This sequence originates from a female donor in good health, enrolled as a control in a pregnancy study. The CDR3 region is CASSTAYRGHADTQYF. In nucleotides, the CDR3 is TGTGCCAGTAGTACCGCATACAGGGGGCACGCAGATACGCAGTATTTT.